The 5 T cell receptor beta chains below all came from one sample that was sequenced in a study of cytomegalovirus exposure and HLA in healthy donors. In the PCR, 60 Vbeta and 13 Jbeta primers were used. Sequenced by immunoSEQ multiplex PCR; TCRdb stores in-frame clones only, minus some. Here the sample spans 120,000 to 150,000 clones, roughly a tenth being singletons. The material sequenced was PBMCs. These TCRs come from a male donor in good health and CMV-seronegative.

The rearrangement uses TRBV10-3 and TRBJ1-2, with a possible D match to TRBD1 (5 bases). Trimming shortened V by 9 bases and J by 4 bases, and 15 bases separated the two germline ends. In germline, CDR1 is ENHRY, CDR2 SYGVKD. The CDR3 length is 13 residues. CDR3 sequence: CAIEEQGLYGYTF. DNA of the CDR3: TGTGCCATAGAGGAGCAGGGTCTCTATGGCTACACCTTC.

The J gene is TRBJ1-5, the V gene TRBV6-5, with a weak D call TRBD1 (5 bases). Germline CDR1 and CDR2: MNHEY and SVGAGI. The CDR3 consists of 13 residues. V was clipped by 5 bases and J by 6 bases, with 11 bases between them. This chain's CDR3 is CASSPYRSQPQHF. CDR3 nucleotides: TGTGCCAGCAGTCCTTACAGGAGTCAGCCCCAGCATTTT.

A few counts support this clone. This chain connects TRBV2 to TRBJ2-7; D ambiguous. From germline, CDR1 is SNHLY and CDR2 FYNNEI. V dropped 6 bases and J dropped 6 bases, with 15 bases sitting between them. This CDR3 has 13 residues. Here the CDR3 reads CASRGRIASEQYF. DNA for the CDR3: TGTGCCAGCAGGGGCAGGATTGCCTCCGAGCAGTACTTC.

The chain employs TRBV6-1 and TRBJ1-5; TRBD1 aligns across 10 bases. The junction had 2 bases not matched to a gene; V was cut back by 2 bases and J by 1 base. CDR1 is MNHNS and CDR2 is SASEGT in the germline V gene. This CDR3 is built from 16 residues. This chain's CDR3 is CASSERQGASNQPQHF. In DNA form, the CDR3 reads TGTGCCAGCAGTGAACGACAGGGGGCAAGCAATCAGCCCCAGCATTTT.

This clone was picked up a small number of times. The chain carries TRBV5-8 and TRBJ2-7, with TRBD1 as a possible D gene (6 bases). The germline V gene encodes CDR1 SGHTS and CDR2 YDEGEE. The V gene lost 4 bases and the J gene lost 4 bases, with 12 bases spanning the gap. The CDR3 consists of 13 residues. The CDR3 region is CASSPYRDYEQYF. DNA of the CDR3: TGTGCCAGCAGCCCCTACAGGGATTACGAGCAGTACTTC.